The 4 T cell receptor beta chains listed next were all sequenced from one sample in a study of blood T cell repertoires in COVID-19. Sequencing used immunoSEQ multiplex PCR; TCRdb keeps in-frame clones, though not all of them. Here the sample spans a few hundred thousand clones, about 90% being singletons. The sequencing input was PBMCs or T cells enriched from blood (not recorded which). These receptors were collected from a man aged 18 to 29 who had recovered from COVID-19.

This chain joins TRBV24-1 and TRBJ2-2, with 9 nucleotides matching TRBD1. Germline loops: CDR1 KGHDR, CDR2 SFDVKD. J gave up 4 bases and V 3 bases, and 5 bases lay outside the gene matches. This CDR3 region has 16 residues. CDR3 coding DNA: TGTGCCACCAGTGATCAACAGGGGGCGGCCACCGGGGAGCTGTTTTTT. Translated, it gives CATSDQQGAATGELFF.

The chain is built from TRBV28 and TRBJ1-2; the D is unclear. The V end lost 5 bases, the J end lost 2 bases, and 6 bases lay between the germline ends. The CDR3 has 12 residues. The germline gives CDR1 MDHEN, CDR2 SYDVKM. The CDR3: CASSQINYGYTF. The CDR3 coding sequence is TGTGCCAGCAGTCAGATCAACTATGGCTACACCTTC.

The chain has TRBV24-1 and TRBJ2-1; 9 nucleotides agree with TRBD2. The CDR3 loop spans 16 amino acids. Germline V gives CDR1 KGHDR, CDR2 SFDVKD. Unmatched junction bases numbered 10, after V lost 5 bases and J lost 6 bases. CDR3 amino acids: CATSGAGGSKGNEQFF. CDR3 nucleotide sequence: TGTGCCACCAGTGGGGCGGGAGGGTCCAAGGGCAATGAGCAGTTCTTC.

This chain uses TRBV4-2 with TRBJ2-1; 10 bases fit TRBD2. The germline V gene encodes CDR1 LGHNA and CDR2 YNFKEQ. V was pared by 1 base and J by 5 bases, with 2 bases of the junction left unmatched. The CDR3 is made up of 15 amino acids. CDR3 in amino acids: CASSQVGLADNEQFF. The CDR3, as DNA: TGTGCCAGCAGCCAAGTCGGACTAGCGGACAATGAGCAGTTCTTC.